The entry below gives a single T cell receptor (beta chain) sequence along with its context. The antigen remains undetermined. Trimming cost V 3 bases and J 2 bases, with 27 bases left between them. The CDR3 spans 20 residues. The germline V gene encodes CDR1 SGDLS and CDR2 YYNGEE. This sample was taken from a study of cytomegalovirus exposure and HLA in healthy donors. Study information: The 120 validation repertoires matched the 666 first-cohort repertoires in platform, a later analysis reported. Study-wide results and limits: TCR beta chains numbering more than 150 were designated cytomegalovirus-associated. Generally TCR sequences proved uncommon, though certain public TCRs appeared in numerous donors. Within the 120 or so validation repertoires, first-cohort TCR clusters tended to co-occur, according to a later analysis.

Repertoires were generated with immunoSEQ multiplex PCR, while TCRdb's copy carries only in-frame clones and drops some. The sample carries roughly 60,000 clones, roughly 96% recorded once. The TCR was taken from a woman in her late teens or twenties in good health and CMV-seropositive. Sequencing was done on a sample of PBMCs. This sequence joins TRBV9 and TRBJ2-1; D is perhaps TRBD2 (5 bases). The DNA for the CDR3 is TGTGCCAGCAGCGCCTCGGCGGGCACGGCGGGTAAGGTCCCCTACAATGAGCAGTTCTTC. Translated, it gives CASSASAGTAGKVPYNEQFF.